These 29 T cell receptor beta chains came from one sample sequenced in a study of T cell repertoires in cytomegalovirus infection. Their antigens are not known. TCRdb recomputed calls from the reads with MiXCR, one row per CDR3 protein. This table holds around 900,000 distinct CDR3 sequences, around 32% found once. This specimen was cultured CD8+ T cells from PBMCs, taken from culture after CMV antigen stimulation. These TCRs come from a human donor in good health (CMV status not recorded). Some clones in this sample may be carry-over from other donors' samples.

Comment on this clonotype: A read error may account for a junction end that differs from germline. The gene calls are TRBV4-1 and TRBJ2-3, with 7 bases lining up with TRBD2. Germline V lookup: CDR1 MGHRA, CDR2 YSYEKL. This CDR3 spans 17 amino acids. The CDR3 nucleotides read TGTGCCAGCAGCCAAGAAGGGACTATCATGCACACAGATACGCAGTATTTT. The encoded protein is CASSQEGTIMHTDTQYF.

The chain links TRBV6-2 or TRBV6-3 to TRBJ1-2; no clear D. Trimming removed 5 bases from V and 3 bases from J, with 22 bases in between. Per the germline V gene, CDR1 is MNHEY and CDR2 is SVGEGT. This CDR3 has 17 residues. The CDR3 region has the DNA TGTGCCAGCAGTCCCCCCCGGGAGGGTTCATCACACTATGGCTACACCTTC. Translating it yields CASSPPREGSSHYGYTF.

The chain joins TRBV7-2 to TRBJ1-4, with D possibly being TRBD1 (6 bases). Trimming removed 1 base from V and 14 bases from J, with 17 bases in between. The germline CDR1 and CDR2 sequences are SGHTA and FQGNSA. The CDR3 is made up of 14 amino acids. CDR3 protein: CASSLVVGGDSLFF. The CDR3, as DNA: TGTGCCAGCAGCTTAGTGGTCGGGGGCGATTCCCTGTTTTTT.

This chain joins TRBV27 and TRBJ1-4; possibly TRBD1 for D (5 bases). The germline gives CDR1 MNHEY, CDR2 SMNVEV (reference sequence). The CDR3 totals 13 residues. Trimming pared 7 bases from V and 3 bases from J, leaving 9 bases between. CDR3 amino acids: CASTGAANEKLFF. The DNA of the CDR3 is TGTGCCAGCACTGGGGCAGCTAATGAAAAACTGTTTTTT.

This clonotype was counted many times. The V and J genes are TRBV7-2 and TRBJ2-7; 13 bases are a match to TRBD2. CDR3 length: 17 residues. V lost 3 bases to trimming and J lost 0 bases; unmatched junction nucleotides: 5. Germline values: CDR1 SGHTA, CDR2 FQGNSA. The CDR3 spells CASSLGLAGQPSYEQYV. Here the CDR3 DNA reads TGTGCCAGCAGCTTGGGACTAGCGGGGCAACCCTCCTACGAGCAGTACGTC.

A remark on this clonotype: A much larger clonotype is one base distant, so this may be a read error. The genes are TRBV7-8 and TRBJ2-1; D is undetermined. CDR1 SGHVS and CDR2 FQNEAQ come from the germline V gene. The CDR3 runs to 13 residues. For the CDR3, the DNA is TGTACCAGCCGCATTTCTTCCTACAATGAGCAGTTCTTC. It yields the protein CTSRISSYNEQFF.

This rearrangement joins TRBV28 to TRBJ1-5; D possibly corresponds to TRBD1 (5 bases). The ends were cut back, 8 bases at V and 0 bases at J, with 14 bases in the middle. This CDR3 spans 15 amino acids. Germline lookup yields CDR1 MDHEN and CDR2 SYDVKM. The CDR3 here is CASERDADSNQPQHF. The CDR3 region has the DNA TGTGCCAGCGAACGGGACGCCGATAGCAATCAGCCCCAGCATTTT. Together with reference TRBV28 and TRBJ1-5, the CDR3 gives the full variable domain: DVKVTQSSRYLVKRTGEKVFLECVQDMDHENMFWYRQDPGLGLRLIYFSYDVKMKEKGDIPEGYSVSREKKERFSLILESASTNQTSMYLCASERDADSNQPQHFGDGTRLSIL.

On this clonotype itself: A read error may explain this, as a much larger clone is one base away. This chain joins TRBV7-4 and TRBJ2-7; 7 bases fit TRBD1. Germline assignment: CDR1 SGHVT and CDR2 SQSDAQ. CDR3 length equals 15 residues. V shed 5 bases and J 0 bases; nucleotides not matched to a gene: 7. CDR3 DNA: TGTGCCAGCAGCGCCACAGGGGAACCCTCCTACGAGCAGTACTTC. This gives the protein CASSATGEPSYEQYF.

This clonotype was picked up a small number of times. In DNA form, the CDR3 reads TGCGCCACACTGAGGAGTCTCTCCTACGAGCAGTACTTC. Translated, it gives CATLRSLSYEQYF. The rearrangement uses TRBV10-2 and TRBJ2-7; D is uncertain. The CDR3 totals 13 residues. In germline, CDR1 is WSHSY, CDR2 SAAADI. Between the trimmed V and J ends, which lost 10 bases and 0 bases, there was a span of 13 bases.

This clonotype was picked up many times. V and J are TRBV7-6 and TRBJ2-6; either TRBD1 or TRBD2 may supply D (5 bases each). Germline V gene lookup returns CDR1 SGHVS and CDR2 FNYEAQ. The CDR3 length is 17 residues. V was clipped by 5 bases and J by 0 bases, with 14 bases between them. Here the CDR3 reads CASSGHMRDSGANVLTF. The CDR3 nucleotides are TGTGCCAGCAGCGGACATATGAGGGACTCTGGGGCCAACGTCCTGACTTTC.

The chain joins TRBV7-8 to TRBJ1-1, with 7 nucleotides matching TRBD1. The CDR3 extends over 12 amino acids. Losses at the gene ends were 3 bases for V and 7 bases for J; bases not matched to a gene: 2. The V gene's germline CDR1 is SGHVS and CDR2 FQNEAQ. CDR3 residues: CASSFGTDEAFF. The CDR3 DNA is TGTGCCAGCAGCTTTGGGACAGATGAAGCTTTCTTT.

The CDR3 here is CASKEREYNEQFF. CDR3 sequence (DNA): TGTGCCAGCAAGGAGCGGGAGTACAATGAGCAGTTCTTC. The V and J genes are TRBV6-6 and TRBJ2-1, with TRBD2 matching 8 bases. CDR1 is MNHNY, CDR2 SVGAGI, per germline (reference sequence). The junction had 3 bases not matched to a gene; V was cut back by 7 bases and J by 4 bases. This CDR3 has 13 residues.

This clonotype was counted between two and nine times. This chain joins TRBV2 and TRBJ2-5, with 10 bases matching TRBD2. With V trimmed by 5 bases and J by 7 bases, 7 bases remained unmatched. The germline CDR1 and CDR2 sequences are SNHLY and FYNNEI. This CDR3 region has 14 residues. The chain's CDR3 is CASSSSGGRGTQYF. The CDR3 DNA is TGTGCCAGCAGTTCTAGCGGGGGCCGCGGGACCCAGTACTTC.

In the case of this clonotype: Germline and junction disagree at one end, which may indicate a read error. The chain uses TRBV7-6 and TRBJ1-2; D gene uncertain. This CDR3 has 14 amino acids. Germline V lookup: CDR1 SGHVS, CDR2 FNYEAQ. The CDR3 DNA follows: TGTGTCAGCAGCACCGATAGCCATGGCTATGGCTACACCTTC. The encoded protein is CVSSTDSHGYGYTF.

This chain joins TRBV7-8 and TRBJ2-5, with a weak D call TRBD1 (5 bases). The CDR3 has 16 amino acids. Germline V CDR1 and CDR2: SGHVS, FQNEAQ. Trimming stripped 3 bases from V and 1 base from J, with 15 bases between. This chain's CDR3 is CASSFRPDRIQETQYF. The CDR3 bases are TGTGCCAGCAGCTTCCGACCTGACAGAATCCAAGAGACCCAGTACTTC.

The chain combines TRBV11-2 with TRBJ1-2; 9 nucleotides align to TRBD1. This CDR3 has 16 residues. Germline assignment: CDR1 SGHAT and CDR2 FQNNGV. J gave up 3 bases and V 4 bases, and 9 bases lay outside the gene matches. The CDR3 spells CASSSRDRVFHYGYTF. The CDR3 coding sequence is TGTGCCAGCAGCTCCCGGGACAGGGTGTTCCACTATGGCTACACCTTC.

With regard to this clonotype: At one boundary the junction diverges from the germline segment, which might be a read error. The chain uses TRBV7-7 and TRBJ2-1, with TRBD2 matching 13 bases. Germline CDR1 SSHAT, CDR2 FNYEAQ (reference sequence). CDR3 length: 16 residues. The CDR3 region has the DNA TGTGCTAGCAGCGTAACTAGCGGGGGGGCCTACAATGAGCAGTTCTTC. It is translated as CASSVTSGGAYNEQFF.

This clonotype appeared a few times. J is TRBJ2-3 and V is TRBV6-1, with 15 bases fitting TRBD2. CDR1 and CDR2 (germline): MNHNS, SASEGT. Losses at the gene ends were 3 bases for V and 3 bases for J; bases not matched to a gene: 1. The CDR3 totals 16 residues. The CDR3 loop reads CASSEGLAGGTDTQYF. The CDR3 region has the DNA TGTGCCAGCAGTGAGGGACTAGCGGGGGGAACAGATACGCAGTATTTT.

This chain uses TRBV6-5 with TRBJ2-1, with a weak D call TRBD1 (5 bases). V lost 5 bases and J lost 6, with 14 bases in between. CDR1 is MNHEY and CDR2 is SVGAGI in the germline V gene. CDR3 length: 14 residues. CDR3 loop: CASSQGPIVNEQFF. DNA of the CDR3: TGTGCCAGCAGTCAGGGCCCTATCGTCAATGAGCAGTTCTTC.

The CDR3 protein is CASSPYSGDTQYF. The CDR3, as DNA: TGTGCCAGCAGTCCCTACAGCGGAGATACGCAGTATTTT. V and J are TRBV6-5 and TRBJ2-3; maybe TRBD2 (5 bases). The CDR3 totals 13 residues. The V end lost 5 bases, the J end lost 5 bases, and 11 bases lay between the germline ends. CDR1 is MNHEY, CDR2 SVGAGI, per germline.

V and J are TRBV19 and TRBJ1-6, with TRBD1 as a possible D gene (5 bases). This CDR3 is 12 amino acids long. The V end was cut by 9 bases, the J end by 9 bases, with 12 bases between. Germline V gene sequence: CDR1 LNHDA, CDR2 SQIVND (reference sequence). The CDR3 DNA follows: TGTGCCAGCAGGTTCGGGGGTTCACCCCTCCACTTT. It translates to CASRFGGSPLHF.

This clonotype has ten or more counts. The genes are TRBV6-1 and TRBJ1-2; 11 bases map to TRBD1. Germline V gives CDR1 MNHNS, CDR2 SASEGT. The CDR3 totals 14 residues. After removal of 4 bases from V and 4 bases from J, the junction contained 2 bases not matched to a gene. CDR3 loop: CASSGTGGLYGYTF. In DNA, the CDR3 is TGTGCCAGCAGTGGGACAGGGGGCCTCTATGGCTACACCTTC.

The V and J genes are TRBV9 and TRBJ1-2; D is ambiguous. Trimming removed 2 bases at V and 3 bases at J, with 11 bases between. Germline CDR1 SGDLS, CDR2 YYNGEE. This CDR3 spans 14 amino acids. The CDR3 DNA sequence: TGTGCCAGCAGCGTGGACGGCGAACACTATGGCTACACCTTC. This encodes CASSVDGEHYGYTF.

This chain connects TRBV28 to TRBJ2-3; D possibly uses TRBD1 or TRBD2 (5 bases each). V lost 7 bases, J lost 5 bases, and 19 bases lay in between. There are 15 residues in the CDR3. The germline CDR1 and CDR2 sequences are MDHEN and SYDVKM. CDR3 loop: CASTEDIEGIDTQYF. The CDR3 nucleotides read TGTGCCAGCACCGAAGACATAGAGGGGATAGATACGCAGTATTTT.

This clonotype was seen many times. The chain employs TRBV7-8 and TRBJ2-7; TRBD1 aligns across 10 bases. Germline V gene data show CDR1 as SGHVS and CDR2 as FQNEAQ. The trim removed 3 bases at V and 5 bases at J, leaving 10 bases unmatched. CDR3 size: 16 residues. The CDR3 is CASSFGQGVVSNEQYF. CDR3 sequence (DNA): TGTGCCAGCAGCTTTGGACAGGGGGTAGTTTCCAACGAGCAGTACTTC.

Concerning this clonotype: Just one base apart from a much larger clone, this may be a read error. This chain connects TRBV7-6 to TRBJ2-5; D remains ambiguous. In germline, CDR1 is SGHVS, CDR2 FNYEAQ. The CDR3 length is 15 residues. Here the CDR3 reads CACSSDPGHQETQYF. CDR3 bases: TGTGCCTGCAGCTCCGACCCAGGACACCAAGAGACCCAGTACTTC.

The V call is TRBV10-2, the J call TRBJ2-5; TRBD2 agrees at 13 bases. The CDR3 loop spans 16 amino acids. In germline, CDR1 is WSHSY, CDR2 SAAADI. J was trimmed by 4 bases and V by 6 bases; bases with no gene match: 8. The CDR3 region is CASRLAGGKVPETQYF. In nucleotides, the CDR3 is TGCGCCAGCAGACTAGCGGGGGGGAAAGTCCCAGAGACCCAGTACTTC.

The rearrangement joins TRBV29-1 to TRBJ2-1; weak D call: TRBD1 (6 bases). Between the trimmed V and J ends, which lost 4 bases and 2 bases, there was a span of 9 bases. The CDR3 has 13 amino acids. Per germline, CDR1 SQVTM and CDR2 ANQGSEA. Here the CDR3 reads CSVGGHPYNEQFF. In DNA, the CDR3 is TGCAGCGTTGGGGGACATCCCTACAATGAGCAGTTCTTC.

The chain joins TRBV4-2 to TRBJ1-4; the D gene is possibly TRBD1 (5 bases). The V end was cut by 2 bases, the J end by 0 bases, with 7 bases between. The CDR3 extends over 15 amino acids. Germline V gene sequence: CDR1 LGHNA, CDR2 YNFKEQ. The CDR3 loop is CASSQLGATNEKLFF. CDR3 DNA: TGTGCCAGCAGCCAATTAGGGGCAACTAATGAAAAACTGTTTTTT.